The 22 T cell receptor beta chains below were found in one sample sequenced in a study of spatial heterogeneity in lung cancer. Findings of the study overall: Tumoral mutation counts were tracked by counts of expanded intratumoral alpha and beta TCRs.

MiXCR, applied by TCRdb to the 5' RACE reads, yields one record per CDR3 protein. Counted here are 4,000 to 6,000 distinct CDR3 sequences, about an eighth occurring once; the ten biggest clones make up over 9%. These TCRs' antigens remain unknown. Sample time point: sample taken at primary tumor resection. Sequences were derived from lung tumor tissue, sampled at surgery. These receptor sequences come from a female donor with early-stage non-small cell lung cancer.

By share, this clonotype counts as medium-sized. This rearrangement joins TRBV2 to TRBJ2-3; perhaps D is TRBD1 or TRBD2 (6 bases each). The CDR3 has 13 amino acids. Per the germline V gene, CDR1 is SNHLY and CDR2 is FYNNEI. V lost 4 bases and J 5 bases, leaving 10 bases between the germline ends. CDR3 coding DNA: TGTGCCAGCAGTGCCGGGGGCGGAGATACGCAGTATTTT. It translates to CASSAGGGDTQYF.

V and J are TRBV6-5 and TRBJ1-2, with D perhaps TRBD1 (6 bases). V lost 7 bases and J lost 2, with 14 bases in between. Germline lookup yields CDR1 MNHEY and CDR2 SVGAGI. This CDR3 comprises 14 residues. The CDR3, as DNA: TGTGCCAGCACCAGGGACATTTCCAACTATGGCTACACCTTC. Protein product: CASTRDISNYGYTF.

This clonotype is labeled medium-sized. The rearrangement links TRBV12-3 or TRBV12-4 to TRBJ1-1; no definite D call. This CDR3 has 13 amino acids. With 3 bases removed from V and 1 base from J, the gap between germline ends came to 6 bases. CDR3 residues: CASSFRRNTEAFF. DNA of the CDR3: TGTGCCAGCAGTTTTCGAAGGAACACTGAAGCTTTCTTT.

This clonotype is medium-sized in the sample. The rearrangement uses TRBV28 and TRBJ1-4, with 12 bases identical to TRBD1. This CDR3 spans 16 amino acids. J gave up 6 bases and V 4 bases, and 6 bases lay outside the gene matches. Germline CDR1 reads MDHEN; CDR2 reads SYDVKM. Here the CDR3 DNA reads TGTGCCAGCAGTTCCGCCGGGACAGGGGGCGATGAAAAACTGTTTTTT. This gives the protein CASSSAGTGGDEKLFF.

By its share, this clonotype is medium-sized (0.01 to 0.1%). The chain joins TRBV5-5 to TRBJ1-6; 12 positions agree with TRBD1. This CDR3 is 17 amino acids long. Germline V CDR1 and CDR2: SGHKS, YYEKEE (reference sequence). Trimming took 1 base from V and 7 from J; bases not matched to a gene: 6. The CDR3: CASSLSGQGARNSPLHF. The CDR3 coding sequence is TGTGCCAGCAGCTTGTCGGGACAGGGGGCGAGAAATTCACCCCTCCACTTT.

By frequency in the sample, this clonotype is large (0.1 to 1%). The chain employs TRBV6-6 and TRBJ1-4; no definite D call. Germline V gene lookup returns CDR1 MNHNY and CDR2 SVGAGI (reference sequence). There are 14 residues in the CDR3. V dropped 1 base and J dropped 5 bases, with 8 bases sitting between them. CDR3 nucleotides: TGTGCCAGCAGTTACTTGACCGAGAATGAAAAACTGTTTTTT. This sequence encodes CASSYLTENEKLFF.

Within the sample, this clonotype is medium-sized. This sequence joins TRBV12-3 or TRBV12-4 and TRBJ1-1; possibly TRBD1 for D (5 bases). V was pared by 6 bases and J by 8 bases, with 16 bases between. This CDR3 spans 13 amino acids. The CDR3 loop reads CASSPDNRGEAFF. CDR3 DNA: TGTGCCAGCAGCCCGGACAACCGAGGGGAAGCTTTCTTT.

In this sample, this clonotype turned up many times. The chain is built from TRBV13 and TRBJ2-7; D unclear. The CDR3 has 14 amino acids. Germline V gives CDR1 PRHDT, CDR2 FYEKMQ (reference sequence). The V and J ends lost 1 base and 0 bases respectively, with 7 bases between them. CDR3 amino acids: CASSLDRPSYEQYF. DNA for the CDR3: TGTGCCAGCAGCTTAGACCGACCCTCCTACGAGCAGTACTTC. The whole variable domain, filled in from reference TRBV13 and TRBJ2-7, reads AAGVIQSPRHLIKEKRETATLKCYPIPRHDTVYWYQQGPGQDPQFLISFYEKMQSDKGSIPDRFSAQQFSDYHSELNMSSLELGDSALYFCASSLDRPSYEQYFGPGTRLTVT.

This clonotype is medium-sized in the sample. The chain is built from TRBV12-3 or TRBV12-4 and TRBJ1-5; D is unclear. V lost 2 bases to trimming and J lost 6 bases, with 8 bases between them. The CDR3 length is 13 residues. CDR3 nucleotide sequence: TGTGCCAGCAGTTTAAAAGTAAGTCAGCCCCAGCATTTT. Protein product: CASSLKVSQPQHF.

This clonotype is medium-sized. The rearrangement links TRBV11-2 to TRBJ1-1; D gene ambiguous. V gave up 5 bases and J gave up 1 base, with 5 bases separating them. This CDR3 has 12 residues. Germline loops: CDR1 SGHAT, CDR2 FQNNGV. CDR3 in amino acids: CASSVQNTEAFF. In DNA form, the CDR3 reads TGTGCCAGCAGCGTTCAGAACACTGAAGCTTTCTTT. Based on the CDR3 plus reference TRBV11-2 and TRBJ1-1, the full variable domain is EAGVAQSPRYKIIEKRQSVAFWCNPISGHATLYWYQQILGQGPKLLIQFQNNGVVDDSQLPKDRFSAERLKGVDSTLKIQPAKLEDSAVYLCASSVQNTEAFFGQGTRLTVV.

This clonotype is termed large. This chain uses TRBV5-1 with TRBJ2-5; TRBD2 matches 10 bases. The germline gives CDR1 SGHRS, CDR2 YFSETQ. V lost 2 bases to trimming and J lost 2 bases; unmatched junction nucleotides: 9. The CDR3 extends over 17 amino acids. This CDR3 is CASSFPPSGGLQETQYF. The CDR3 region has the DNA TGCGCCAGCAGCTTCCCCCCTAGCGGGGGCCTTCAAGAGACCCAGTACTTC.

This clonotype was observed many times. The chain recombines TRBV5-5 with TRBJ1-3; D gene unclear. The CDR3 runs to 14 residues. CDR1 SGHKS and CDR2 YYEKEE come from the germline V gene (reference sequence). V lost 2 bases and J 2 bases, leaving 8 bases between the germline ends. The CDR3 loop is CASSLAGAGNTIYF. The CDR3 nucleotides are TGTGCCAGCAGCTTAGCTGGGGCTGGAAACACCATATATTTT.

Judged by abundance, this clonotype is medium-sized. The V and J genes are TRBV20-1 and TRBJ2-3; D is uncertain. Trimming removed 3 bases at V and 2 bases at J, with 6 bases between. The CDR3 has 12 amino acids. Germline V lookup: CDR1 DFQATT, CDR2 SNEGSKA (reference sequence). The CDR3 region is CSASRTTDTQYF. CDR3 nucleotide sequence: TGCAGTGCTAGTCGCACCACAGATACGCAGTATTTT.

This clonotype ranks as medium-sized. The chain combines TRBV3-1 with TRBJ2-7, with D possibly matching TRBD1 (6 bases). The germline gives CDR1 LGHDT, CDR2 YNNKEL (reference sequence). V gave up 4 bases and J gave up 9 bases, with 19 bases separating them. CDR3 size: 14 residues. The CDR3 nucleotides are TGTGCCAGCAGCCCTATGACAGGCACCACCGGGCAGTACTTC. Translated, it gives CASSPMTGTTGQYF.

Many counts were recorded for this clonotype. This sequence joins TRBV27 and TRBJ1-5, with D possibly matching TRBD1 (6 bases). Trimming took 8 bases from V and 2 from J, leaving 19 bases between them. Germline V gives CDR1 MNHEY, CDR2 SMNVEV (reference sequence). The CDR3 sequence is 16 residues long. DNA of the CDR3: TGTGCCAGCCATGCAATGGGGGCGCAGGGCAATCAGCCCCAGCATTTT. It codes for CASHAMGAQGNQPQHF.

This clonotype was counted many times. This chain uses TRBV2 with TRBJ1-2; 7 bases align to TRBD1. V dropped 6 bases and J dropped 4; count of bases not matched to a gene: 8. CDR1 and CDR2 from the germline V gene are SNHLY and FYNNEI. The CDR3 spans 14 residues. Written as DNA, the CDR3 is TGTGCCAGCAGCAACAGGGGTGACGGCTATGGCTACACCTTC. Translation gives CASSNRGDGYGYTF.

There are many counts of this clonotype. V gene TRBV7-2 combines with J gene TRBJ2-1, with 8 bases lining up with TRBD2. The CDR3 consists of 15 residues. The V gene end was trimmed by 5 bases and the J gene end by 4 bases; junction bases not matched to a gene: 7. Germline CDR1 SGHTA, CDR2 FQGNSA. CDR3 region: CASSLTSGPYNEQFF. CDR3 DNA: TGTGCCAGCAGCCTTACTAGCGGCCCTTACAATGAGCAGTTCTTC.

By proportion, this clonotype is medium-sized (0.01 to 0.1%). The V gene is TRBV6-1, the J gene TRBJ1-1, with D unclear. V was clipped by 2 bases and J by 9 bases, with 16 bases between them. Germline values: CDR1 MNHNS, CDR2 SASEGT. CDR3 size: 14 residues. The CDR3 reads CASSERVAGFKAFF. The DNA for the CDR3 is TGTGCCAGCAGTGAAAGAGTGGCCGGGTTTAAAGCTTTCTTT.

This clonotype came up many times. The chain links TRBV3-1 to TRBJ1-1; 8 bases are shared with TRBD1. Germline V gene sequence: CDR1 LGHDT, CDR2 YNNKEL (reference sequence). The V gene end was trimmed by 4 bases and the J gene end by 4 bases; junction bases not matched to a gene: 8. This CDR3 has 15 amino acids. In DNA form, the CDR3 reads TGTGCCAGCAGCCCTACCGACAGGGGCGGCACTGAAGCTTTCTTT. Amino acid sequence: CASSPTDRGGTEAFF.

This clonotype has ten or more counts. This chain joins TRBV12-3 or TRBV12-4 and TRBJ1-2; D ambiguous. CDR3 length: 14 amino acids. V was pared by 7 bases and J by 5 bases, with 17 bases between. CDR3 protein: CASTLEGGFYGYTF. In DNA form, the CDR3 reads TGTGCCAGCACCTTGGAGGGAGGGTTTTATGGCTACACCTTC.

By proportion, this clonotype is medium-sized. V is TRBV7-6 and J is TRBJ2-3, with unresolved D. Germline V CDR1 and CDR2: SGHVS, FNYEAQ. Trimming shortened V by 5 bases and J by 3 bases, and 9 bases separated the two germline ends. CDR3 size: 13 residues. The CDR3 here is CASSPRRTDTQYF. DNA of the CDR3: TGTGCCAGCAGCCCACGAAGGACAGATACGCAGTATTTT.

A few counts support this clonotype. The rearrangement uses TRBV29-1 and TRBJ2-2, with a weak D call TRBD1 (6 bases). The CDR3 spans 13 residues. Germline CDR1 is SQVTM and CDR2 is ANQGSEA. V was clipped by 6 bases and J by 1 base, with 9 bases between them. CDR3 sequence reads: CSVQTGNTGELFF. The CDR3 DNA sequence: TGCAGCGTACAGACAGGGAACACCGGGGAGCTGTTTTTT.